In this sample, the clone carrying this T cell receptor beta chain turned up a few times. The antigen remains unidentified. The sample originates from a study of cytomegalovirus exposure and HLA in healthy donors. Study-wide points: Researchers reported in a later analysis that common viral pathogens appeared linked to several top clusters. CMV serostatus stood as the only immune exposure information on hand. Many donors shared some public TCRs, even though most TCR sequences were rare.

CDR3 length: 13 residues. Germline V gives CDR1 SGHNT, CDR2 YYREEE (reference sequence). Trimming took 5 bases from V and 7 from J; bases not matched to a gene: 6. The PCR employed 60 Vbeta primers together with 13 Jbeta primers. Repertoires were generated with immunoSEQ multiplex PCR, while TCRdb's copy carries only in-frame clones and drops some. The sample comprises some 130,000 clones, around 80% of which are singletons, and around 1.9% rests with the top ten. The TCR originated in a woman between 45 and 60 years old in good health and CMV-seronegative. Sequenced sample: PBMCs. The rearrangement links TRBV5-4 to TRBJ1-5; 7 nucleotides agree with TRBD1. CDR3 residues: CASSYDRDQPQHF. The CDR3 DNA follows: TGTGCCAGCAGTTATGACAGGGACCAGCCCCAGCATTTT.